One T cell receptor (beta chain) is described in this entry. Its antigen is unidentified. Only in-frame clones appear in the TCRdb table, and some are missing; sequencing was by immunoSEQ multiplex PCR. The sample includes 40,000 or so clones, around 80% seen only once; the top ten take over 4.5%. This entry comes from a study of OX40 agonist ivuxolimab in advanced cancers. On the study more broadly: Across the patients, intravenous ivuxolimab was delivered every 2 weeks at 0.01 to 10 mg/kg.

Study findings and constraints: There was clonal expansion of CD4+ and CD8+ blood T cells by week 6 at 0.1 to 3.0 mg/kg.

This CDR3 is 14 amino acids long. V dropped 5 bases and J dropped 2 bases, with 12 bases sitting between them. The germline CDR1 and CDR2 sequences are MDHEN and SYDVKM. This chain links TRBV28 with TRBJ2-5; D might be TRBD2 (5 bases). Sequenced here: CD4+ or CD8+ T cells sorted from blood, sampled in a trial of the OX40 agonist ivuxolimab. This clonotype was sampled from an adult with an advanced solid tumor such as melanoma, head and neck, liver or kidney cancer. The CDR3 DNA is TGTGCCAGCAGTAGAAACAGCGGACAAGAGACCCAGTACTTC. It is translated as CASSRNSGQETQYF. Variable domain in full (rest from reference TRBV28 and TRBJ2-5): DVKVTQSSRYLVKRTGEKVFLECVQDMDHENMFWYRQDPGLGLRLIYFSYDVKMKEKGDIPEGYSVSREKKERFSLILESASTNQTSMYLCASSRNSGQETQYFGPGTRLLVL.